These 31 T cell receptor beta chains share one sample of origin, sequenced in a study of T cells after yellow fever vaccination. MiXCR, applied by TCRdb to the 5' RACE reads, yields one record per CDR3 protein. The sample has about 96,000 distinct CDR3 sequences, over 8% seen once. The sample was CD8+ T cells not binding an NS4B(214-222) dextramer, sorted from PBMCs, taken roughly 15 days after the first yellow fever vaccination. The receptor source for this set is a man younger than 35 who received the YFV17D yellow fever vaccine.

The chain couples TRBV2 to TRBJ2-5; D gene ambiguous. The CDR3 is 15 residues long. Germline V gene data show CDR1 as SNHLY and CDR2 as FYNNEI. Trimming cost V 0 bases and J 4 bases, with 12 bases left between them. The CDR3 DNA follows: TGTGCCAGCAGTGAAGCACCAGGTTTTGGAGAGACCCAGTACTTC. Translation: CASSEAPGFGETQYF.

CDR3 bases: TGTGCCACCAGCGGAGGAGGGACAGGAGAGGTCAAAGATACGCAGTATTTT. Protein sequence: CATSGGGTGEVKDTQYF. J is TRBJ2-3 and V is TRBV15, with 8 nucleotides matching TRBD1. Trimming took 5 bases from V and 5 from J; bases not matched to a gene: 15. The CDR3 has 17 amino acids. Germline V gene lookup returns CDR1 LNHNV and CDR2 YYDKDF (reference sequence).

This clonotype came up once. This CDR3 reads CASSSFDFAFF. The CDR3 nucleotides read TGTGCCAGCAGCTCGTTCGATTTCGCTTTCTTT. The chain uses TRBV11-2 and TRBJ1-1; the D is unclear. The V and J ends lost 4 bases and 11 bases respectively, with 11 bases between them. The length of the CDR3 is 11 residues. In germline, CDR1 is SGHAT, CDR2 FQNNGV.

As to this clonotype: Just one base apart from a much larger clone, this may be a read error. The chain carries TRBV5-5 and TRBJ2-5; unclear D gene. The CDR3 loop spans 16 amino acids. In germline, CDR1 is SGHKS, CDR2 YYEKEE (reference sequence). The CDR3 here is CTSSFKGLRPKETQYF. Here the CDR3 DNA reads TGTACCAGCAGCTTTAAAGGGCTCCGACCCAAAGAGACCCAGTACTTC.

This clonotype has only a few counts. The rearrangement uses TRBV19 and TRBJ2-1, with a weak D call TRBD2 (5 bases). Between the trimmed V and J ends, which lost 5 bases and 0 bases, there was a span of 11 bases. CDR3 size: 15 residues. Germline CDR1 LNHDA, CDR2 SQIVND (reference sequence). Written as DNA, the CDR3 is TGTGCCAGTAGTCCCGCGGGCCACTCCTACAATGAGCAGTTCTTC. This encodes CASSPAGHSYNEQFF.

This clonotype was seen a few times. The J gene is TRBJ2-7, the V gene TRBV7-6; D remains unclear. The V gene lost 1 base and the J gene lost 5 bases, with 12 bases spanning the gap. Germline assignment: CDR1 SGHVS and CDR2 FNYEAQ. The CDR3 loop spans 14 amino acids. For the CDR3, the DNA is TGTGCCAGCAGCTTAGATCCTAGGGTAGACGAGCAGTACTTC. It codes for CASSLDPRVDEQYF.

This clonotype has at least ten counts. The chain employs TRBV5-1 and TRBJ1-2, with no clear D. The CDR3 consists of 13 residues. Germline V gene sequence: CDR1 SGHRS, CDR2 YFSETQ. Between the trimmed V and J ends, which lost 2 bases and 6 bases, there was a span of 11 bases. The CDR3 region has the DNA TGCGCCAGCAGCTTATCAGCTCCCGATGGCTACACCTTC. Its protein product is CASSLSAPDGYTF.

This clonotype was counted a few times. The genes are TRBV5-1 and TRBJ2-2, with TRBD2 identical over 11 bases. The CDR3 is 19 residues long. Losses at the gene ends were 0 bases for V and 5 bases for J; bases not matched to a gene: 12. CDR1 SGHRS and CDR2 YFSETQ come from the germline V gene. CDR3 sequence reads: CASSLVAASGGTTTGELFF. In nucleotides, the CDR3 is TGCGCCAGCAGCTTGGTGGCGGCTAGCGGGGGGACAACGACCGGGGAGCTGTTTTTT. Combining the CDR3 with reference TRBV5-1 and TRBJ2-2 gives the whole variable domain KAGVTQTPRYLIKTRGQQVTLSCSPISGHRSVSWYQQTPGQGLQFLFEYFSETQRNKGNFPGRFSGRQFSNSRSEMNVSTLELGDSALYLCASSLVAASGGTTTGELFFGEGSRLTVL.

The chain employs TRBV7-9 and TRBJ2-1; TRBD2 aligns across 9 bases. The CDR3 loop spans 16 amino acids. CDR1 SEHNR and CDR2 FQNEAQ come from the germline V gene (reference sequence). V lost 4 bases to trimming and J lost 3 bases; unmatched junction nucleotides: 7. The CDR3 sequence is CASSYTLAGLYNEQFF. CDR3 coding DNA: TGTGCCAGCAGCTACACCCTAGCGGGGCTCTACAATGAGCAGTTCTTC.

The chain has TRBV27 and TRBJ2-7; 7 bases are a match to TRBD1. Germline V CDR1 and CDR2: MNHEY, SMNVEV (reference sequence). The V gene end was trimmed by 8 bases and the J gene end by 6 bases; junction bases not matched to a gene: 10. This CDR3 comprises 13 residues. As DNA, the CDR3 is TGTGCCAGCGGATTTACAGGGGAAACCGAGCAGTACTTC. Its protein product is CASGFTGETEQYF.

This clonotype was seen a few times. The CDR3 loop reads CASSLRGSSGNTIYF. CDR3 coding DNA: TGTGCCAGCAGCCTTAGGGGGAGCTCTGGAAACACCATATATTTT. V gene TRBV7-2 combines with J gene TRBJ1-3; D is perhaps TRBD1 (6 bases). Germline V gene sequence: CDR1 SGHTA, CDR2 FQGNSA. Between the trimmed V and J ends, which lost 5 bases and 0 bases, there was a span of 11 bases. This CDR3 comprises 15 residues.

This chain links TRBV6-5 with TRBJ1-5; D is unclear. V was cut by 0 bases and J by 4 bases, with 10 bases left in between. The CDR3 loop spans 15 amino acids. From germline, CDR1 is MNHEY and CDR2 SVGAGI. CDR3 protein: CASSYSTRGNQPQHF. The CDR3 region has the DNA TGTGCCAGCAGTTACTCGACGAGAGGGAATCAGCCCCAGCATTTT.

The rearrangement joins TRBV11-2 to TRBJ1-1; 9 bases line up with TRBD1. In germline, CDR1 is SGHAT, CDR2 FQNNGV. The CDR3 runs to 15 residues. Trimming removed 2 bases from V and 3 bases from J; junction bases left unmatched: 4. CDR3 protein: CASSLRRTGDTEAFF. DNA of the CDR3: TGTGCCAGCAGCTTACGAAGGACAGGGGACACTGAAGCTTTCTTT. Using reference TRBV11-2 and TRBJ1-1 for the parts outside the CDR3, the full variable domain is EAGVAQSPRYKIIEKRQSVAFWCNPISGHATLYWYQQILGQGPKLLIQFQNNGVVDDSQLPKDRFSAERLKGVDSTLKIQPAKLEDSAVYLCASSLRRTGDTEAFFGQGTRLTVV.

The chain recombines TRBV20-1 with TRBJ2-3; D possibly corresponds to TRBD1 (5 bases). Trimming cost V 0 bases and J 2 bases, with 21 bases left between them. The V gene's germline CDR1 is DFQATT and CDR2 SNEGSKA (reference sequence). The CDR3 has 18 amino acids. CDR3 DNA: TGCAGTGCTAGAGATAGCAGGGCTCCAGGAAAACCCACAGATACGCAGTATTTT. The encoded protein is CSARDSRAPGKPTDTQYF.

This clonotype has a handful of counts. In DNA form, the CDR3 reads TGTGCCAGCACCGGGGTGCCGACTACAGGGAATAATGAAAAACTGTTTTTT. This sequence encodes CASTGVPTTGNNEKLFF. The V call is TRBV2, the J call TRBJ1-4; TRBD1 might be the D (6 bases). The ends were cut back, 7 bases at V and 4 bases at J, with 22 bases in the middle. Germline V CDR1 and CDR2: SNHLY, FYNNEI. The CDR3 sequence is 17 residues long.

The genes are TRBV15 and TRBJ2-1; the D gene could be TRBD1 or TRBD2 (6 bases each). The V gene lost 0 bases and the J gene lost 12 bases, with 9 bases spanning the gap. CDR1 is LNHNV, CDR2 YYDKDF, per germline (reference sequence). This CDR3 spans 12 amino acids. Here the CDR3 reads CATSRDPGAQFF. DNA for the CDR3: TGTGCCACCAGCAGAGATCCGGGGGCGCAGTTCTTC.

This clonotype was detected ten times or more. The genes are TRBV12-3 or TRBV12-4 and TRBJ2-7, with 7 bases lining up with TRBD2. The trim removed 8 bases at V and 7 bases at J, leaving 5 bases unmatched. The CDR3 length is 11 residues. In nucleotides, the CDR3 is TGTGCCAGCTCGCCGGGGGGAGAGCAGTACTTC. Protein sequence: CASSPGGEQYF.

The J gene is TRBJ2-7, the V gene TRBV6-2 or TRBV6-3, with D possibly being TRBD1 or TRBD2 (5 bases each). This CDR3 comprises 14 residues. With 6 bases removed from V and 0 bases from J, the gap between germline ends came to 12 bases. CDR1 MNHEY and CDR2 SVGEGT come from the germline V gene. CDR3 nucleotides: TGTGCCAGCAGAGGGGAGAGGGCCTCCTACGAGCAGTACTTC. Translated, it gives CASRGERASYEQYF.

This clonotype was seen many times. This chain joins TRBV6-2 or TRBV6-3 and TRBJ2-5; D call uncertain. CDR1 is MNHEY and CDR2 is SVGEGT in the germline V gene. This CDR3 spans 11 amino acids. Between the trimmed V and J ends, which lost 4 bases and 5 bases, there was a span of 5 bases. CDR3 loop: CASSFSETQYF. The CDR3 DNA is TGTGCCAGCAGTTTTTCTGAGACCCAGTACTTC.

Only a few counts were recorded for this clonotype. The chain is built from TRBV2 and TRBJ2-3, with D possibly being TRBD2 (6 bases). This CDR3 is built from 12 residues. Looked up from germline, CDR1 is SNHLY and CDR2 is FYNNEI. V lost 6 bases and J 5 bases, leaving 9 bases between the germline ends. This chain's CDR3 is CASRGGRDTQYF. Written as DNA, the CDR3 is TGTGCCAGCAGGGGAGGAAGAGATACGCAGTATTTT.

This clonotype was seen a few times. The CDR3 protein is CASSGTISDEQFF. The CDR3 region has the DNA TGTGCCAGCAGTGGGACAATATCCGATGAGCAGTTCTTC. The genes are TRBV25-1 and TRBJ2-1; D might be TRBD1 (5 bases). V lost 4 bases, J lost 8 bases, and 12 bases lay in between. Germline loops: CDR1 MGHDK, CDR2 SYGVNS. The CDR3 is 13 amino acids. Supplemented by reference TRBV25-1 and TRBJ2-1, the full variable domain reads EADIYQTPRYLVIGTGKKITLECSQTMGHDKMYWYQQDPGMELHLIHYSYGVNSTEKGDLSSESTVSRIRTEHFPLTLESARPSHTSQYLCASSGTISDEQFFGPGTRLTVL.

This clonotype was recorded at least ten times. V and J are TRBV20-1 and TRBJ1-4; D possibly corresponds to TRBD1 (5 bases). Trimming took 6 bases from V and 11 from J, leaving 16 bases between them. This CDR3 has 12 amino acids. CDR1 and CDR2 from the germline V gene are DFQATT and SNEGSKA (reference sequence). CDR3 region: CSAALGRGKLFF. CDR3 bases: TGCAGTGCCGCCTTGGGACGAGGGAAACTGTTTTTT.

This clonotype has ten or more counts. V is TRBV11-2 and J is TRBJ2-3; D is unresolved. CDR3 length equals 12 residues. V was trimmed by 1 base and J by 2 bases, leaving 1 base between them. CDR1 is SGHAT, CDR2 FQNNGV, per germline. Here the CDR3 DNA reads TGTGCCAGCAGCTTAGTCACAGATACGCAGTATTTT. This encodes CASSLVTDTQYF.

This chain connects TRBV5-1 to TRBJ1-3; 7 bases line up with TRBD1. Germline V lookup: CDR1 SGHRS, CDR2 YFSETQ. The CDR3 loop spans 16 amino acids. Trimming removed 0 bases from V and 2 bases from J; junction bases left unmatched: 5. CDR3 DNA: TGCGCCAGCAGCTTGGCCAGGGGGGGCCCTGGAAACACCATATATTTT. Translation: CASSLARGGPGNTIYF.

The rearrangement uses TRBV15 and TRBJ2-6; D not certain. Germline CDR1 is LNHNV and CDR2 is YYDKDF (reference sequence). Between the trimmed V and J ends, which lost 1 base and 1 base, there was a span of 14 bases. This CDR3 comprises 18 residues. CDR3 nucleotide sequence: TGTGCCACCAGCAGAGGAACAGCCCTCCAATCTGGGGCCAACGTCCTGACTTTC. Protein: CATSRGTALQSGANVLTF.

This clonotype was seen more than once but under ten times. The chain combines TRBV5-1 with TRBJ1-4, with a weak D call TRBD1 (5 bases). Germline V gene data show CDR1 as SGHRS and CDR2 as YFSETQ. Trimming cost V 2 bases and J 4 bases, with 12 bases left between them. This CDR3 contains 15 residues. In nucleotides, the CDR3 is TGCGCCAGCAGCTTAGCGGGGCGAAATAATGAAAAACTGTTTTTT. Its protein is CASSLAGRNNEKLFF. The full variable domain, in which reference TRBV5-1 and TRBJ1-4 provide the parts outside the CDR3, is KAGVTQTPRYLIKTRGQQVTLSCSPISGHRSVSWYQQTPGQGLQFLFEYFSETQRNKGNFPGRFSGRQFSNSRSEMNVSTLELGDSALYLCASSLAGRNNEKLFFGSGTQLSVL.

This clonotype has only a few counts. The gene calls are TRBV7-9 and TRBJ1-1; 9 nucleotides match TRBD1. Trimming cost V 4 bases and J 0 bases; bases outside gene matches: 9. The CDR3 runs to 17 residues. The V gene's germline CDR1 is SEHNR and CDR2 FQNEAQ (reference sequence). CDR3 nucleotide sequence: TGTGCCAGCAGCTCATCCGACAGGGGGGCCATGAACACTGAAGCTTTCTTT. It yields the protein CASSSSDRGAMNTEAFF.

J is TRBJ2-4 and V is TRBV7-2, with D unresolved. Trimming took off 4 bases at V and 0 bases at J, with 10 bases between the two ends. From germline, CDR1 is SGHTA and CDR2 FQGNSA. The CDR3 is 15 residues long. The CDR3 DNA reads TGTGCCAGCAGCTCCCCGGCAGGAGCCAAAAACATTCAGTACTTC. This codes for CASSSPAGAKNIQYF.

This rearrangement joins TRBV10-3 to TRBJ1-1; tentative D call: TRBD1 (6 bases). The ends were cut back, 10 bases at V and 6 bases at J, with 12 bases in the middle. Germline V CDR1 and CDR2: ENHRY, SYGVKD. The CDR3 consists of 11 residues. CDR3 in amino acids: CATLGQSEAFF. The CDR3 bases are TGTGCCACCCTTGGACAGTCTGAAGCTTTCTTT.

The rearrangement links TRBV2 to TRBJ2-5; D remains unclear. Between the trimmed V and J ends, which lost 7 bases and 1 base, there was a span of 4 bases. The CDR3 totals 11 residues. Germline V gene data show CDR1 as SNHLY and CDR2 as FYNNEI. CDR3 region: CASIGQETQYF. As DNA, the CDR3 is TGTGCCAGCATCGGCCAAGAGACCCAGTACTTC.

J is TRBJ2-5 and V is TRBV4-2, with D uncertain. CDR3 length equals 11 residues. The V gene lost 1 base and the J gene lost 9 bases, with 6 bases spanning the gap. Germline values: CDR1 LGHNA, CDR2 YNFKEQ. CDR3 residues: CASSQGVAQYF. The CDR3 nucleotides are TGTGCCAGCAGCCAAGGAGTGGCCCAGTACTTC.